This entry concerns a single TCR beta chain. Its matching antigen is unknown. Quantitative molecular-barcoded 5'-RACE generated the TCR beta libraries. Each CDR3 protein is one row after TCRdb ran MiXCR on the 5' RACE reads. The sample has over 700,000 distinct CDR3 sequences; 19% are singletons. This sample was included in a study of CD8 T cells in ankylosing spondylitis. General study results and limits: A motif in TCR beta, a set of roughly eight highly homologous variants, appeared characteristic of ankylosing spondylitis blood. In synovial fluid and blood from reactive arthritis, some motif variants were previously reported. From matched ankylosing spondylitis synovial fluid, disease-linked clones were reportedly recovered at significantly enriched levels.

The CDR3 totals 17 residues. V lost 4 bases, J lost 7 bases, and 15 bases stayed unmatched. Germline V gene sequence: CDR1 SGHVS, CDR2 FQNEAQ. The sequence derives from a male donor with ankylosing spondylitis. V is TRBV7-8 and J is TRBJ2-3; 9 nucleotides agree with TRBD2. The sample was blood, either unsorted or a sorted T cell fraction (not recorded which). The DNA for the CDR3 is TGTGCCAGCAGCTCGATGGGGAGACTAGCGGCTTTCAATACGCAGTATTTT. Translated, it gives CASSSMGRLAAFNTQYF.